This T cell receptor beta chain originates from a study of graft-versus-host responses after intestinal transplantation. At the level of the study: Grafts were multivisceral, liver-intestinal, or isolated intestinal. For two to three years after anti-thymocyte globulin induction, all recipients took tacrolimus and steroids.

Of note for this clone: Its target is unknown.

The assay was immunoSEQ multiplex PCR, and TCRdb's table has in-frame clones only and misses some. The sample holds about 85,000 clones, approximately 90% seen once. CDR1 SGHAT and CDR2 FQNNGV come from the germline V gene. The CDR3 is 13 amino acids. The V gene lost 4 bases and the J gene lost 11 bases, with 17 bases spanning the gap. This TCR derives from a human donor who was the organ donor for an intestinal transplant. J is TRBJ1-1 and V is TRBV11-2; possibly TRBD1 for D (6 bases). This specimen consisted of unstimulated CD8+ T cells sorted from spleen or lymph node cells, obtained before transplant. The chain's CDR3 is CASSSTGGFVAFF. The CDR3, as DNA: TGTGCCAGCAGCTCGACGGGGGGCTTCGTTGCTTTCTTT. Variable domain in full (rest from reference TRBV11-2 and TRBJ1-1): EAGVAQSPRYKIIEKRQSVAFWCNPISGHATLYWYQQILGQGPKLLIQFQNNGVVDDSQLPKDRFSAERLKGVDSTLKIQPAKLEDSAVYLCASSSTGGFVAFFGQGTRLTVV.